The next 26 T cell receptor beta chains were all read from a single sample in a study of Ad26.COV2.S vaccination and SARS-CoV-2 variants. Treatment given: roughly 20 received Ad26.COV2.S at low or high dose, single or two shots; several received placebo; per-sample allocation not given. Each sample was drawn 63 days after the first injection (of vaccine or placebo). Produced via immunoSEQ multiplex PCR; TCRdb's table is partial and in-frame only. The data hold 440,000 or so clones, with about 90% observed a single time. The material was peripheral blood, obtained in a trial of Ad26.COV2.S vaccine versus placebo. These receptors came from a person between 18 and 60 years old who received the Ad26.COV2.S COVID-19 vaccine or a placebo.

The chain combines TRBV5-6 with TRBJ1-4, with TRBD1 matching 9 bases. Trimming at V came to 3 bases and at J to 4 bases, leaving 7 bases not matched to a gene. Germline V gives CDR1 SGHDT, CDR2 YYEEEE. CDR3 length: 16 residues. In nucleotides, the CDR3 is TGTGCCAGCAGCTCGAGGACAGGGGACCTTAATGAAAAACTGTTTTTT. This translates into CASSSRTGDLNEKLFF.

In this sample, this clone turned up once. Other DNA sequences of this sample code for an identical CDR3. The rearrangement links TRBV5-1 to TRBJ1-1, with D maybe TRBD1 (5 bases). V lost 0 bases to trimming and J lost 0 bases, with 6 bases between them. This CDR3 contains 14 residues. The germline gives CDR1 SGHRS, CDR2 YFSETQ. In DNA form, the CDR3 reads TGCGCCAGCAGCTTGGGGGGGATGAACACTGAAGCTTTCTTT. This encodes CASSLGGMNTEAFF. The variable domain in full, with the rest retrieved from reference TRBV5-1 and TRBJ1-1, is KAGVTQTPRYLIKTRGQQVTLSCSPISGHRSVSWYQQTPGQGLQFLFEYFSETQRNKGNFPGRFSGRQFSNSRSEMNVSTLELGDSALYLCASSLGGMNTEAFFGQGTRLTVV.

The chain uses TRBV3-1 (or the pseudogene TRBV3-2) and TRBJ2-7, with TRBD2 matching 7 bases. Germline CDR1 reads LGHDT; CDR2 reads YNNKEL (reference sequence). This CDR3 spans 16 amino acids. V lost 4 bases and J lost 3; bases outside the gene matches: 12. The DNA of the CDR3 is TGTGCCAGCAGCCGGGGGGGGACGGGAAAGTTCTACGAGCAGTACTTC. This codes for CASSRGGTGKFYEQYF.

CDR3 in DNA: TGTGCCAGTAGTATTGGGCACAAATCCTACGAGCAGTACTTC. It encodes CASSIGHKSYEQYF. The rearrangement joins TRBV19 to TRBJ2-7; D is uncertain. CDR1 and CDR2 (germline): LNHDA, SQIVND (reference sequence). Trimming cost V 3 bases and J 1 base, with 10 bases left between them. The CDR3 is 14 residues long.

V gene TRBV18 combines with J gene TRBJ1-2, with D tentatively TRBD1 (6 bases). Germline V gene lookup returns CDR1 KGHSH and CDR2 LQKENI. The CDR3 length is 15 residues. The V gene lost 5 bases and the J gene lost 4 bases, with 17 bases spanning the gap. CDR3: CASSSARGQVYGYTF. For the CDR3, the DNA is TGTGCCAGCTCATCGGCTCGGGGGCAGGTCTATGGCTACACCTTC.

Turning to this clone: The same CDR3 is also encoded by other DNA sequences in this sample. The V and J genes are TRBV10-3 and TRBJ2-7; 7 bases align to TRBD1. Germline V gene sequence: CDR1 ENHRY, CDR2 SYGVKD. V shed 2 bases, J shed 2 bases, and the junction held 3 bases outside the gene matches. The CDR3 is made up of 14 amino acids. The DNA for the CDR3 is TGTGCCATCAGTGAGGGGCAGGGGGCCTACGAGCAGTACTTC. Translating it yields CAISEGQGAYEQYF.

The chain employs TRBV19 and TRBJ1-1; TRBD1 agrees at 8 bases. The CDR3 sequence is 15 residues long. Germline-derived CDR1 and CDR2 are LNHDA and SQIVND (reference sequence). The trim removed 3 bases at V and 1 base at J, leaving 4 bases unmatched. As DNA, the CDR3 is TGTGCCAGTAGTATTACCGGACAGGGGAACACTGAAGCTTTCTTT. Translating it yields CASSITGQGNTEAFF.

The rearrangement links TRBV5-8 to TRBJ2-7, with 7 bases matching TRBD2. Trimming removed 5 bases from V and 0 bases from J; junction bases left unmatched: 8. The CDR3 runs 15 residues. CDR1 is SGHTS, CDR2 YDEGEE, per germline. The CDR3 nucleotides are TGTGCCAGCAGGTTAGCGGGTGCGAGCTCCTACGAGCAGTACTTC. Its protein product is CASRLAGASSYEQYF.

The chain uses TRBV13 and TRBJ2-7; the match to TRBD2 covers 10 bases. V lost 5 bases to trimming and J lost 7 bases; unmatched junction nucleotides: 5. This CDR3 is built from 13 residues. Germline CDR1 and CDR2: PRHDT and FYEKMQ (reference sequence). CDR3 sequence: CASSLLAGEEQYF. The CDR3 DNA reads TGTGCCAGCAGCCTGCTAGCGGGAGAAGAGCAGTACTTC.

V usage is TRBV5-4 and J usage is TRBJ2-7; D tentatively reads TRBD1 or TRBD2 (5 bases each). CDR1 is SGHNT and CDR2 is YYREEE in the germline V gene (reference sequence). The CDR3 spans 15 residues. V was shortened by 4 bases and J by 2 bases, with 16 bases between the two germline ends. DNA for the CDR3: TGTGCCAGCAGCCAACGAGGGAGAGGGGCCTACGAGCAGTACTTC. Protein product: CASSQRGRGAYEQYF.

J is TRBJ2-2 and V is TRBV28; D unclear. Looked up from germline, CDR1 is MDHEN and CDR2 is SYDVKM. There are 14 residues in the CDR3. V was pared by 5 bases and J by 4 bases, with 11 bases between. The DNA of the CDR3 is TGTGCCAGCAGTAGGCCCTTGGGCACCGGGGAGCTGTTTTTT. This sequence encodes CASSRPLGTGELFF.

A note on this clone: One end of the junction fails to match germline, which may point to a read error. The chain uses TRBV5-8 and TRBJ2-7; 10 positions match TRBD2. The germline V gene encodes CDR1 SGHTS and CDR2 YDEGEE. The CDR3 consists of 11 residues. CDR3 in DNA: TGTGCCAGCAGCTTGGTGTCTAGCGGGAGTTTC. It codes for CASSLVSSGSF.

This rearrangement joins TRBV28 to TRBJ1-5; D is perhaps TRBD1 (5 bases). V was clipped by 7 bases and J by 3 bases, with 19 bases between them. The CDR3 length is 16 residues. The germline gives CDR1 MDHEN, CDR2 SYDVKM. CDR3 residues: CASILTRGDLNQPQHF. CDR3 coding DNA: TGTGCCAGCATCCTAACGAGAGGGGATCTCAATCAGCCCCAGCATTTT.

The chain recombines TRBV5-1 with TRBJ1-1; no firm D call. The V and J ends lost 0 bases and 3 bases respectively, with 6 bases between them. The CDR3 length is 13 residues. In germline, CDR1 is SGHRS, CDR2 YFSETQ. CDR3 sequence reads: CASSLVPHTEAFF. CDR3 coding DNA: TGCGCCAGCAGCTTGGTCCCCCACACTGAAGCTTTCTTT.

The CDR3 DNA is TGTGCCAGCAGCTCAAGGACTAGCGGGATCAGAGAGACCCAGTACTTC. As protein: CASSSRTSGIRETQYF. This chain connects TRBV5-4 to TRBJ2-5; 12 bases are shared with TRBD2. The CDR3 runs to 16 residues. V dropped 3 bases and J dropped 4; count of bases not matched to a gene: 7. Germline loops: CDR1 SGHNT, CDR2 YYREEE (reference sequence).

The V and J genes are TRBV7-2 and TRBJ2-1; D is possibly TRBD2 (6 bases). The CDR3 runs 15 residues. Germline CDR1 is SGHTA and CDR2 is FQGNSA. V lost 2 bases to trimming and J lost 3 bases, with 11 bases between them. The CDR3 loop reads CASSLSGGIYNEQFF. CDR3 nucleotide sequence: TGTGCCAGCAGCTTATCCGGCGGGATCTACAATGAGCAGTTCTTC.

This clone was recorded only once. The chain uses TRBV18 and TRBJ2-1; D is possibly TRBD2 (6 bases). CDR3 length: 15 amino acids. Trimming removed 8 bases at V and 0 bases at J, with 14 bases between. The germline CDR1 and CDR2 sequences are KGHSH and LQKENI. CDR3 sequence: CASGGTQYSYNEQFF. The CDR3 bases are TGTGCCAGCGGAGGGACTCAATACTCCTACAATGAGCAGTTCTTC.

The V gene is TRBV5-5, the J gene TRBJ1-6; D may be TRBD1 (5 bases). Germline loops: CDR1 SGHKS, CDR2 YYEKEE (reference sequence). The CDR3 is 16 residues long. V lost 0 bases and J 7 bases, leaving 14 bases between the germline ends. The CDR3 region has the DNA TGTGCCAGCAGCTTGGGATGGCAGGGCTTCAATTCACCCCTCCACTTT. Protein product: CASSLGWQGFNSPLHF.

This chain's CDR3 is CASSLDPGTSGRSEQFF. The CDR3 nucleotides are TGTGCCAGCAGCTTAGACCCGGGGACTAGCGGGAGAAGTGAGCAGTTCTTC. The chain links TRBV7-3 to TRBJ2-1, with TRBD2 matching 14 bases. CDR3 length: 17 residues. Germline V gene sequence: CDR1 SGHTA, CDR2 FQGTGA. The J segment lost 9 bases and the V segment lost 2 bases, leaving 9 bases of the junction unmatched.

The chain recombines TRBV27 with TRBJ2-2; 7 bases agree with TRBD2. Germline V gives CDR1 MNHEY, CDR2 SMNVEV (reference sequence). J lost 4 bases, V lost 2 bases, and 7 bases had no gene match. This CDR3 is 16 amino acids long. In nucleotides, the CDR3 is TGTGCCAGCAGTTTAAAACCGGGACTATCCACCGGGGAGCTGTTTTTT. Amino acid sequence: CASSLKPGLSTGELFF.

This chain uses TRBV7-2 with TRBJ2-7; 7 positions match TRBD2. Unmatched junction bases numbered 2, after V lost 1 base and J lost 2 bases. The CDR3 contains 14 residues. Germline V gene lookup returns CDR1 SGHTA and CDR2 FQGNSA. The DNA of the CDR3 is TGTGCCAGCAGCTTAGGGGCGGGAGCCTACGAGCAGTACTTC. Its protein product is CASSLGAGAYEQYF. Combining the CDR3 with reference TRBV7-2 and TRBJ2-7 gives the whole variable domain GAGVSQSPSNKVTEKGKDVELRCDPISGHTALYWYRQSLGQGLEFLIYFQGNSAPDKSGLPSDRFSAERTGGSVSTLTIQRTQQEDSAVYLCASSLGAGAYEQYFGPGTRLTVT.

This rearrangement joins TRBV15 to TRBJ2-7; TRBD2 agrees at 14 bases. The CDR3 is 17 amino acids. Germline V gives CDR1 LNHNV, CDR2 YYDKDF (reference sequence). Trimming removed 1 base from V and 9 bases from J; junction bases left unmatched: 11. The CDR3 DNA reads TGTGCCACCAGCAGAGGACTAGCGGGAGGGCCCGTACGGGCGCAGTACTTC. Encoded protein: CATSRGLAGGPVRAQYF.

This clone has a single count. The V call is TRBV7-2, the J call TRBJ2-2; TRBD1 might be the D (6 bases). Germline CDR1 and CDR2: SGHTA and FQGNSA. The CDR3 runs 14 residues. V was pared by 3 bases and J by 4 bases, with 9 bases between. The CDR3 bases are TGTGCCAGCAGCTTTTCCAGGGGCACCGGGGAGCTGTTTTTT. Its protein product is CASSFSRGTGELFF.

The J gene is TRBJ2-3, the V gene TRBV11-2; no firm D call. Per germline, CDR1 SGHAT and CDR2 FQNNGV. The CDR3 spans 15 residues. The V gene lost 1 base and the J gene lost 4 bases, with 12 bases spanning the gap. CDR3 DNA: TGTGCCAGCAGCTTAGCGGTTCAGCTATCAGATACGCAGTATTTT. Translated, it gives CASSLAVQLSDTQYF.

The rearrangement uses TRBV19 and TRBJ2-3, with 10 bases lining up with TRBD2. The CDR3 has 20 residues. After removal of 1 base from V and 3 bases from J, the junction contained 16 bases not matched to a gene. Germline CDR1 reads LNHDA; CDR2 reads SQIVND (reference sequence). This CDR3 reads CASSIGVRMSLAGDTDTQYF. The CDR3 region has the DNA TGTGCCAGTAGTATAGGCGTCAGGATGAGTCTAGCGGGAGATACAGATACGCAGTATTTT.

The J gene is TRBJ2-7, the V gene TRBV14; D gene unclear. The germline V and J ends were trimmed by 1 base and 1 base, with 2 bases remaining between them. Germline V lookup: CDR1 SGHDN, CDR2 FVKESK. The CDR3 is 12 residues long. DNA of the CDR3: TGTGCCAGCAGCCAAGCGTCCTACGAGCAGTACTTC. Encoded protein: CASSQASYEQYF. Variable domain in full (rest from reference TRBV14 and TRBJ2-7): EAGVTQFPSHSVIEKGQTVTLRCDPISGHDNLYWYRRVMGKEIKFLLHFVKESKQDESGMPNNRFLAERTGGTYSTLKVQPAELEDSGVYFCASSQASYEQYFGPGTRLTVT.